This is a list of T cell receptor beta chains from one sample in a study of response to subunit inactivated influenza vaccine. TCRdb itself ran the RT-PCR reads through MiXCR, one entry per CDR3 protein. The sample lists some 180,000 distinct CDR3 sequences, roughly 8.7% occurring once. The specimen comprised non-naive T cells sorted from PBMCs, sampled on the day of vaccination. Source of these receptors: a man aged 50-60 years who received an inactivated influenza vaccine. Both conserved end residues are part of each CDR3. The D gene is left open where the match is weak. Some rows mark clone size as missing; the rest say once, few, many or name a class of expanded clone.

size	D	V	J	DNA	CDR3
many	TRBD1	TRBV27	TRBJ1-5	TGTGCCAGCAGTTTATGGGGACAGGCGGGTCAGCCCCAGCATTTT	CASSLWGQAGQPQHF
few	TRBD2	TRBV6-5	TRBJ2-1	TGTGCCAGCAGTTTCACTAGCGGGGGCCAGGGTGAGCAGTTCTTC	CASSFTSGGQGEQFF
NA	TRBD1	TRBV10-3	TRBJ2-7	TGTGCCTCAGCTTCAATCGGGACAGTTATCTACGAGCAGTACTTC	CASASIGTVIYEQYF
few	NA	TRBV5-1	TRBJ2-7	TGCGCCAGCAGCTCCTCCGGGACCGACGCAGGCGAGCAGTACTTC	CASSSSGTDAGEQYF
many	TRBD1	TRBV5-1	TRBJ1-1	TGCGCCAGCAGTTGGGGACAGGGGCTCGGGGGCACTGAAGCTTTCTTT	CASSWGQGLGGTEAFF
NA	NA	TRBV30	TRBJ2-3	TGTGCCTGGAGTGTATCCCGGATCACAGATACGCAGTATTTT	CAWSVSRITDTQYF
many	TRBD2	TRBV12-3/TRBV12-4	TRBJ2-3	TGTGCCAGCAGTCTGCGGGGGAACCCCCCAGATACGCAGTATTTT	CASSLRGNPPDTQYF
few	NA	TRBV12-3/TRBV12-4	TRBJ1-4	TGTGCCAGCAGTTTATCGGAGAGTACAACTAATGAAAAACTGTTTTTT	CASSLSESTTNEKLFF
NA	NA	TRBV18	TRBJ1-4	TGTGCCAGCTCAGGGGGGTCCCTGGGAGCTAATGAAAAACTGTTTTTT	CASSGGSLGANEKLFF
few	TRBD2	TRBV7-8	TRBJ2-3	TGTGCCAGCAGCCTACCGCGGGAGAGTGGTACGCAGTATTTT	CASSLPRESGTQYF
NA	NA	TRBV28	TRBJ2-1	TGTGCCAGCAGTTTACTGGACTCCTACAATGAGCAGTTCTTC	CASSLLDSYNEQFF
NA	TRBD1	TRBV27	TRBJ1-2	TGTGCCAGCAGTCCAGGACAGGGGGGAAACTATGGCTACACCTTC	CASSPGQGGNYGYTF
NA	NA	TRBV5-4	TRBJ2-1	TGTGCCAGCAGCCTCACTAGTAGGGGTGAGCAGTTCTTC	CASSLTSRGEQFF
few	TRBD1	TRBV6-1	TRBJ1-2	TGTGCCAGCAACCAACAGGGGGCGAACTATGGCTACACCTTC	CASNQQGANYGYTF
few	NA	TRBV30	TRBJ2-2	TGTGCCTGGAGGGTGGGGCCGAACACCGGGGAGCTGTTTTTT	CAWRVGPNTGELFF
NA	NA	TRBV11-2	TRBJ2-7	TGTGCCAGCAGCCCCTCGGGATATGTCTCCTACGAGCAGTACTTC	CASSPSGYVSYEQYF
NA	NA	TRBV3-1	TRBJ2-5	TGTGCCAGCAGTTCCGGAGGACCCAATCAAGAGACCCAGTACTTC	CASSSGGPNQETQYF